A single sample is the source of the 24 T cell receptor beta chains below, sequenced in a study of metastatic and nonmetastatic thyroid tumors. TCRdb reanalyzed the PCR reads with MiXCR. This sample has about 59,000 clones, with 25% to 30% found just once. Every patient was untreated before thyroid surgery. The sample comprised blood. The receptors derive from a female donor with papillary thyroid cancer or a benign thyroid nodule (not recorded which). Some clones in this sample may be carry-over from other donors' samples.

This clone ranks as medium-sized. The chain is built from TRBV24-1 and TRBJ2-2; 8 nucleotides line up with TRBD2. The CDR3 spans 15 residues. V shed 8 bases and J 2 bases; nucleotides not matched to a gene: 6. CDR1 KGHDR and CDR2 SFDVKD come from the germline V gene. CDR3 sequence: CATNGAGANTGELFF. The DNA for the CDR3 is TGTGCCACCAATGGAGCGGGAGCTAACACCGGGGAGCTGTTTTTT.

This sequence joins TRBV11-2 and TRBJ1-2; 8 positions match TRBD1. CDR1 and CDR2 from the germline V gene are SGHAT and FQNNGV. The trim removed 4 bases at V and 8 bases at J, leaving 9 bases unmatched. The CDR3 totals 14 residues. The CDR3 reads CASSSLRQGRGYTF. In DNA, the CDR3 is TGTGCCAGCAGCTCGCTACGACAGGGGAGGGGCTACACCTTC.

This sequence joins TRBV13 and TRBJ1-1; no clear D gene. The CDR3 has 13 residues. CDR1 and CDR2 from the germline V gene are PRHDT and FYEKMQ (reference sequence). The germline V and J ends were trimmed by 5 bases and 5 bases, with 12 bases remaining between them. The CDR3 is CASSPRLGTEAFF. DNA of the CDR3: TGTGCCAGCAGCCCCCGCTTGGGAACTGAAGCTTTCTTT.

This clone was recorded many times. V usage is TRBV4-3 and J usage is TRBJ2-7, with TRBD1 identical over 9 bases. Germline V gene lookup returns CDR1 LGHNA and CDR2 YSLEER. V gave up 0 bases and J gave up 3 bases; unmatched junction bases: 12. The CDR3 covers 18 residues. Here the CDR3 reads CASSQDDLYRDRVYEQYF. CDR3 bases: TGCGCCAGCAGCCAAGACGACCTATACCGGGACAGGGTCTACGAGCAGTACTTC.

The sample holds many counts of this clone. The V gene is TRBV4-3, the J gene TRBJ2-3, with D unresolved. The CDR3 is made up of 16 amino acids. Trimming pared 2 bases from V and 1 base from J, leaving 13 bases between. Germline CDR1 LGHNA, CDR2 YSLEER. The CDR3 loop is CASSQIQLDGTDTQYF. In DNA, the CDR3 is TGCGCCAGCAGCCAAATTCAGTTAGACGGCACAGATACGCAGTATTTT.

This clone was seen more than once but under ten times. The rearrangement joins TRBV5-6 to TRBJ2-3, with 8 bases that match TRBD1. The junction had 1 base not matched to a gene; V was cut back by 3 bases and J by 7 bases. The CDR3 sequence is 12 residues long. The germline CDR1 and CDR2 sequences are SGHDT and YYEEEE. The CDR3 protein is CASSSGGHTQYF. The DNA for the CDR3 is TGTGCCAGCAGCTCAGGGGGCCATACGCAGTATTTT. Combining the CDR3 with reference TRBV5-6 and TRBJ2-3 gives the whole variable domain DAGVTQSPTHLIKTRGQQVTLRCSPKSGHDTVSWYQQALGQGPQFIFQYYEEEERQRGNFPDRFSGHQFPNYSSELNVNALLLGDSALYLCASSSGGHTQYFGPGTRLTVL.

This clone has a handful of counts. The chain joins TRBV29-1 to TRBJ2-5, with a weak D call TRBD2 (6 bases). This CDR3 comprises 15 residues. Per germline, CDR1 SQVTM and CDR2 ANQGSEA. Trimming took off 2 bases at V and 0 bases at J, with 13 bases between the two ends. The CDR3 protein is CSVEFSGGYQETQYF. CDR3 nucleotide sequence: TGCAGCGTTGAATTCAGCGGAGGGTACCAAGAGACCCAGTACTTC.

The gene calls are TRBV7-2 and TRBJ1-4; 12 nucleotides match TRBD1. The CDR3 sequence is 15 residues long. CDR1 and CDR2 from the germline V gene are SGHTA and FQGNSA. J gave up 8 bases and V 6 bases, and 7 bases lay outside the gene matches. CDR3 DNA: TGTGCCAGCAGTAACTCCGGGACAGGGGGCGAAAAACTGTTTTTT. It specifies CASSNSGTGGEKLFF.

This clone was counted a few times. V and J are TRBV7-9 and TRBJ2-7; D is possibly TRBD1 (6 bases). Germline CDR1 SEHNR, CDR2 FQNEAQ (reference sequence). Trimming removed 3 bases from V and 3 bases from J, with 9 bases in between. The CDR3 is 13 amino acids. CDR3 in DNA: TGTGCCAGCAGCTTCGGACAGCTCTACGAGCAGTACTTC. Amino acid sequence: CASSFGQLYEQYF. The full variable domain, rest sourced from reference TRBV7-9 and TRBJ2-7, is DTGVSQNPRHKITKRGQNVTFRCDPISEHNRLYWYRQTLGQGPEFLTYFQNEAQLEKSRLLSDRFSAERPKGSFSTLEIQRTEQGDSAMYLCASSFGQLYEQYFGPGTRLTVT.

The rearrangement links TRBV3-1 to TRBJ2-5; D is unclear. The germline V and J ends were trimmed by 3 bases and 3 bases, with 14 bases remaining between them. The germline gives CDR1 LGHDT, CDR2 YNNKEL (reference sequence). This CDR3 comprises 15 residues. CDR3 loop: CASSHSVTGKETQYF. The DNA of the CDR3 is TGTGCCAGCAGCCATTCGGTCACGGGTAAAGAGACCCAGTACTTC.

This clone was seen repeatedly, ten times or more. The V and J genes are TRBV9 and TRBJ1-1; D possibly corresponds to TRBD1 (6 bases). CDR1 is SGDLS, CDR2 YYNGEE, per germline. The CDR3 sequence is 17 residues long. Between the trimmed V and J ends, which lost 4 bases and 1 base, there was a span of 20 bases. In nucleotides, the CDR3 is TGTGCCAGCAGCCCGAGAGGGGGGGTAGAGGGGAACACTGAAGCTTTCTTT. Its protein product is CASSPRGGVEGNTEAFF.

The rearrangement links TRBV12-3 or TRBV12-4 to TRBJ2-1; the match to TRBD2 covers 12 bases. This CDR3 comprises 15 residues. Losses at the gene ends were 7 bases for V and 7 bases for J; bases not matched to a gene: 8. CDR3 in DNA: TGTGCCAGCAAAGCAGGACTAGCGGGAATTAATGAGCAGTTCTTC. Protein sequence: CASKAGLAGINEQFF.

This clone was recorded a few times. This sequence joins TRBV12-5 and TRBJ2-2, with a weak D call TRBD1 (6 bases). Germline CDR1 is LGHNT and CDR2 is FRNRAP. The germline V and J ends were trimmed by 9 bases and 2 bases, with 13 bases remaining between them. The CDR3 has 14 residues. CDR3 loop: CASTTGSNTGELFF. In DNA, the CDR3 is TGTGCTAGCACAACAGGGAGTAACACCGGGGAGCTGTTTTTT. Full variable domain (missing parts from reference TRBV12-5 and TRBJ2-2): DARVTQTPRHKVTEMGQEVTMRCQPILGHNTVFWYRQTMMQGLELLAYFRNRAPLDDSGMPKDRFSAEMPDATLATLKIQPSEPRDSAVYFCASTTGSNTGELFFGEGSRLTVL.

This clone showed up just a few times. The CDR3 region has the DNA TGTGCCAGCAGCTTGGCCGGGGGGCGCGGCTACACCTTC. Translation gives CASSLAGGRGYTF. This chain links TRBV5-4 with TRBJ1-2, with D possibly TRBD1 on 6 matching bases. Trimming stripped 0 bases from V and 8 bases from J, with 11 bases between. The length of the CDR3 is 13 residues. Per the germline V gene, CDR1 is SGHNT and CDR2 is YYREEE (reference sequence).

This chain links TRBV19 with TRBJ1-4, with D uncertain. The CDR3 has 15 residues. V lost 5 bases, J lost 4 bases, and 14 bases lay in between. CDR1 LNHDA and CDR2 SQIVND come from the germline V gene (reference sequence). The CDR3 coding sequence is TGTGCCAGTAGTTCGAAGAACGGGGTTAATGAAAAACTGTTTTTT. Protein: CASSSKNGVNEKLFF.

The genes are TRBV6-1 and TRBJ2-4, with D unresolved. In germline, CDR1 is MNHNS, CDR2 SASEGT. This CDR3 has 12 amino acids. The V end was cut by 1 base, the J end by 8 bases, with 6 bases between. The CDR3 loop reads CASSEEGDIQYF. The CDR3 coding sequence is TGTGCCAGCAGTGAAGAAGGCGACATTCAGTACTTC.

Only a few counts were recorded for this clone. The genes are TRBV19 and TRBJ2-7; 7 bases match TRBD2. Germline assignment: CDR1 LNHDA and CDR2 SQIVND (reference sequence). The ends lost 1 base at V and 0 bases at J; junction bases unmatched: 3. CDR3 length equals 15 residues. The CDR3 DNA is TGTGCCAGTAGTATAGTGGCTAGCGGCTCCTACGAGCAGTACTTC. This translates into CASSIVASGSYEQYF.

This clone was detected a few times. This chain connects TRBV6-5 to TRBJ2-1; D might be TRBD2 (5 bases). This CDR3 comprises 18 residues. The germline gives CDR1 MNHEY, CDR2 SVGAGI. V was trimmed by 3 bases and J by 3 bases, leaving 21 bases between them. The CDR3, as DNA: TGTGCCAGCAGTTATCCGCCCCAGACTATTCGCAGCTACAATGAGCAGTTCTTC. Encoded protein: CASSYPPQTIRSYNEQFF.

In this sample, this clone turned up a few times. The chain links TRBV19 to TRBJ2-1; TRBD2 matches at 9 bases. J gave up 7 bases and V 7 bases, and 11 bases lay outside the gene matches. CDR3 length: 15 amino acids. From germline, CDR1 is LNHDA and CDR2 SQIVND (reference sequence). CDR3 bases: TGTGCCAGTAACGATGCGGGACTAGCACGAAATGAGCAGTTCTTC. This encodes CASNDAGLARNEQFF.

The rearrangement uses TRBV11-2 and TRBJ2-5; D is uncertain. Germline lookup yields CDR1 SGHAT and CDR2 FQNNGV. This CDR3 is 15 amino acids long. V dropped 4 bases and J dropped 4 bases, with 16 bases sitting between them. The CDR3 reads CASSSNMARRETQYF. CDR3 in DNA: TGTGCCAGCAGCTCCAACATGGCCCGACGAGAGACCCAGTACTTC.

The rearrangement links TRBV5-1 to TRBJ1-1; unclear D gene. CDR3 length: 12 residues. V gave up 0 bases and J gave up 6 bases, with 6 bases separating them. The germline gives CDR1 SGHRS, CDR2 YFSETQ. The CDR3 bases are TGCGCCAGCAGCTTGGAAGGGTCTGAAGCTTTCTTT. Amino acids: CASSLEGSEAFF.

CDR3 amino acids: CASSRPGTGVPYGYTF. The DNA of the CDR3 is TGTGCCAGCTCACGTCCCGGGACAGGGGTACCCTATGGCTACACCTTC. The chain joins TRBV18 to TRBJ1-2, with 10 nucleotides matching TRBD1. Trimming at V came to 4 bases and at J to 4 bases, leaving 9 bases not matched to a gene. This CDR3 has 16 amino acids. Germline V gene sequence: CDR1 KGHSH, CDR2 LQKENI. The whole variable domain, remainder taken from reference TRBV18 and TRBJ1-2, is NAGVMQNPRHLVRRRGQEARLRCSPMKGHSHVYWYRQLPEEGLKFMVYLQKENIIDESGMPKERFSAEFPKEGPSILRIQQVVRGDSAAYFCASSRPGTGVPYGYTFGSGTRLTVV.

This clone was seen more than once but under ten times. J is TRBJ1-6 and V is TRBV25-1; D is perhaps TRBD1 (5 bases). V shed 5 bases and J shed 8 bases, with 16 bases lying between them. This CDR3 comprises 15 residues. Germline V lookup: CDR1 MGHDK, CDR2 SYGVNS. CDR3 region: CASSPRGGGDSPLHF. CDR3 bases: TGTGCCAGCAGTCCAAGGGGCGGAGGCGATTCACCCCTCCACTTT.

The chain carries TRBV30 and TRBJ1-2, with D unclear. V dropped 0 bases and J dropped 10 bases, with 12 bases sitting between them. The germline gives CDR1 GTSNPN, CDR2 SVGIG (reference sequence). The CDR3 extends over 12 amino acids. CDR3 sequence (DNA): TGTGCCTGGAGTGTTGGTCAGCTCTTCTACACCTTC. As protein: CAWSVGQLFYTF.